What follows are 32 T cell receptor beta chains derived from one specimen sequenced in a study of human T cells and chemical hapten exposure. TCRdb re-analysed the RACE reads in MiXCR, keeping a single row per CDR3 protein. The data hold around 120,000 distinct CDR3 sequences, with about 13% observed a single time. Time point: pre-sensitization, week 0. Treatment meaning: therapeutic diphenylcyclopropenone sensitization with weekly scalp DPC. The sequences come from whole blood, collected in connection with sensitization to the hapten diphenylcyclopropenone (DPC). Every receptor here comes from a woman aged 18 to 35 with alopecia areata. Some clones in this sample may be carry-over from other donors' samples.

In its sample, this clonotype was seen a few times. CDR3 sequence: CSATNLTSGRKNEQFF. Written as DNA, the CDR3 is TGCAGTGCTACTAACTTAACTAGCGGGCGAAAGAATGAGCAGTTCTTC. The chain has TRBV20-1 and TRBJ2-1; TRBD2 aligns across 9 bases. The CDR3 has 16 residues. Germline CDR1 and CDR2: DFQATT and SNEGSKA (reference sequence). V gave up 4 bases and J gave up 7 bases; unmatched junction bases: 14.

The chain couples TRBV19 to TRBJ2-1; D perhaps matches TRBD2 (5 bases). The CDR3 spans 13 residues. V was cut by 5 bases and J by 10 bases, with 15 bases left in between. The V gene's germline CDR1 is LNHDA and CDR2 SQIVND (reference sequence). Written as DNA, the CDR3 is TGTGCCAGTAGTCTCGGAGCCCCGGGAGAGCAGTTCTTC. Encoded protein: CASSLGAPGEQFF.

The J gene is TRBJ2-1, the V gene TRBV28, with D possibly TRBD1 on 6 matching bases. The CDR3 runs 15 residues. The V gene's germline CDR1 is MDHEN and CDR2 SYDVKM. The V end lost 4 bases, the J end lost 8 bases, and 18 bases lay between the germline ends. The CDR3 nucleotides are TGTGCCAGCAGTTCCCCCGGTTGGGGGCAGGATGAGCAGTTCTTC. Translating it yields CASSSPGWGQDEQFF. Based on the CDR3 plus reference TRBV28 and TRBJ2-1, the full variable domain is DVKVTQSSRYLVKRTGEKVFLECVQDMDHENMFWYRQDPGLGLRLIYFSYDVKMKEKGDIPEGYSVSREKKERFSLILESASTNQTSMYLCASSSPGWGQDEQFFGPGTRLTVL.

This clonotype was recorded many times. The chain recombines TRBV7-2 with TRBJ2-5; 7 bases match TRBD2. V lost 2 bases to trimming and J lost 6 bases; unmatched junction nucleotides: 9. Germline CDR1 is SGHTA and CDR2 is FQGNSA. The CDR3 contains 15 residues. CDR3 in DNA: TGTGCCAGCAGCTTAAATCTTAGCGGGTCTAAGACCCAGTACTTC. Protein product: CASSLNLSGSKTQYF.

In this sample, this clonotype turned up many times. V and J are TRBV29-1 and TRBJ1-2; D unresolved. Trimming took 3 bases from V and 4 from J, leaving 9 bases between them. CDR1 is SQVTM, CDR2 ANQGSEA, per germline. The CDR3 is 12 amino acids. CDR3 in amino acids: CSVESWVYGYTF. The CDR3 DNA reads as TGCAGCGTTGAGTCCTGGGTCTATGGCTACACCTTC.

The chain links TRBV18 to TRBJ1-1, with no clear D. From germline, CDR1 is KGHSH and CDR2 LQKENI. The CDR3 runs 13 residues. V lost 6 bases to trimming and J lost 0 bases, with 8 bases between them. The CDR3 DNA reads TGTGCCAGCTCTGCCAGTTTGAACACTGAAGCTTTCTTT. The encoded protein is CASSASLNTEAFF.

The chain is built from TRBV20-1 and TRBJ1-3; tentatively, D is TRBD1 (5 bases). Trimming removed 6 bases from V and 9 bases from J, with 24 bases in between. The CDR3 contains 15 residues. CDR1 is DFQATT, CDR2 SNEGSKA, per germline (reference sequence). The CDR3 protein is CSAQRGREGIGTIYF. CDR3 in DNA: TGCAGTGCCCAAAGGGGCAGGGAAGGAATCGGCACCATATATTTT.

The genes are TRBV20-1 and TRBJ1-5; D perhaps matches TRBD1 (6 bases). The CDR3 consists of 17 residues. V was pared by 0 bases and J by 3 bases, with 18 bases between. Germline-derived CDR1 and CDR2 are DFQATT and SNEGSKA (reference sequence). CDR3 in DNA: TGCAGTGCTAGAGATGCTTTTAAGGGGGTTCCCAATCAGCCCCAGCATTTT. Translation: CSARDAFKGVPNQPQHF.

This clonotype was observed a few times. This chain uses TRBV5-6 with TRBJ1-6; maybe TRBD1 (5 bases). Trimming left V 2 bases short and J 6 bases short, with 12 bases between. Germline lookup yields CDR1 SGHDT and CDR2 YYEEEE. This CDR3 spans 15 amino acids. The CDR3 is CASSFPVGVNSPLHF. CDR3 nucleotides: TGTGCCAGCAGCTTCCCGGTGGGGGTTAATTCACCCCTCCACTTT.

The table lists this clonotype with many counts. The chain is built from TRBV7-6 and TRBJ1-1; D possibly corresponds to TRBD1 (5 bases). The CDR3 is made up of 13 amino acids. The germline gives CDR1 SGHVS, CDR2 FNYEAQ. V lost 6 bases and J 5 bases, leaving 13 bases between the germline ends. In nucleotides, the CDR3 is TGTGCCAGCAGGGGACCGGGAAGAACTGAAGCTTTCTTT. Its translation: CASRGPGRTEAFF.

V usage is TRBV20-1 and J usage is TRBJ2-7; TRBD1 agrees at 9 bases. Germline trimming cut 4 bases from V and 5 bases from J; bases unmatched to any gene: 6. Germline V gives CDR1 DFQATT, CDR2 SNEGSKA (reference sequence). There are 13 residues in the CDR3. The CDR3 sequence: CSATGTGWNEQYF. CDR3 nucleotide sequence: TGCAGTGCTACCGGGACAGGGTGGAACGAGCAGTACTTC.

A remark on this clonotype: A junction boundary mismatches the germline segment, possibly from a read error. The V gene is TRBV10-2, the J gene TRBJ1-6; perhaps TRBD1 as D (5 bases). CDR3 size: 15 residues. Germline CDR1 reads WSHSY; CDR2 reads SAAADI. CDR3 residues: CASSQTRDGNSPPHF. The CDR3 bases are TGCGCCAGCAGTCAAACTCGGGACGGCAATTCACCCCCCCACTTT.

The sample holds one count of this clonotype. The V call is TRBV6-6, the J call TRBJ1-2; 7 nucleotides align to TRBD1. The CDR3 is 14 amino acids. The ends lost 5 bases at V and 4 bases at J; junction bases unmatched: 7. CDR1 is MNHNY, CDR2 SVGAGI, per germline (reference sequence). Here the CDR3 DNA reads TGTGCCAGCAGTACCTCCCGGGACAGCTATGGCTACACCTTC. Protein product: CASSTSRDSYGYTF.

This clonotype was counted only a few times. This chain connects TRBV20-1 to TRBJ2-3; D perhaps matches TRBD1 (6 bases). Germline V lookup: CDR1 DFQATT, CDR2 SNEGSKA (reference sequence). The CDR3 spans 14 residues. V shed 0 bases and J shed 2 bases, with 9 bases lying between them. The DNA for the CDR3 is TGCAGTGCTAGAGATTACAGGGTCACAGATACGCAGTATTTT. Translation: CSARDYRVTDTQYF.

Only a few counts were recorded for this clonotype. The chain combines TRBV7-9 with TRBJ1-2; no reliable D call. The CDR3 has 15 amino acids. V shed 3 bases and J shed 0 bases, with 11 bases lying between them. Germline V gene sequence: CDR1 SEHNR, CDR2 FQNEAQ (reference sequence). The CDR3 spells CASSLPGATNYGYTF. The DNA of the CDR3 is TGTGCCAGCAGCTTGCCGGGAGCAACTAACTATGGCTACACCTTC. Based on the CDR3 plus reference TRBV7-9 and TRBJ1-2, the full variable domain is DTGVSQNPRHKITKRGQNVTFRCDPISEHNRLYWYRQTLGQGPEFLTYFQNEAQLEKSRLLSDRFSAERPKGSFSTLEIQRTEQGDSAMYLCASSLPGATNYGYTFGSGTRLTVV.

This chain connects TRBV27 to TRBJ1-2, with D possibly matching TRBD1 (6 bases). From germline, CDR1 is MNHEY and CDR2 SMNVEV (reference sequence). The ends were cut back, 6 bases at V and 6 bases at J, with 14 bases in the middle. CDR3 size: 13 residues. CDR3 sequence: CASSLTGRNGYTF. The CDR3 nucleotides read TGTGCCAGCAGCCTGACAGGCCGGAATGGCTACACCTTC.

This chain connects TRBV27 to TRBJ2-7, with D possibly TRBD2 on 5 matching bases. CDR3 size: 13 residues. Germline V CDR1 and CDR2: MNHEY, SMNVEV (reference sequence). The ends were cut back, 4 bases at V and 2 bases at J, with 9 bases in the middle. The chain's CDR3 is CASSWTPTYEQYF. The CDR3 DNA sequence: TGTGCCAGCAGTTGGACTCCCACCTACGAGCAGTACTTC.

The chain carries TRBV4-3 and TRBJ2-3; 7 positions match TRBD2. CDR1 and CDR2 (germline): LGHNA, YSLEER. The junction had 9 bases not matched to a gene; V was cut back by 4 bases and J by 2 bases. The CDR3 spans 16 residues. CDR3 coding DNA: TGCGCCAGCAGCCCCCTCCACGGGACTATCACAGATACGCAGTATTTT. This translates into CASSPLHGTITDTQYF.

This clonotype occurred many times. V usage is TRBV6-6 and J usage is TRBJ1-5; D is possibly TRBD1 (6 bases). The CDR3 is 15 amino acids. Deletions cut 0 bases from V and 6 bases from J, with 12 bases between. The germline CDR1 and CDR2 sequences are MNHNY and SVGAGI (reference sequence). The CDR3: CASSYSIGRGQPQHF. The DNA for the CDR3 is TGTGCCAGCAGTTACTCGATAGGCAGGGGTCAGCCCCAGCATTTT.

This clonotype was observed many times. The DNA of the CDR3 is TGTGCTAGTGGTCCGGGGGACAGCTATGGCTACACCTTC. It codes for CASGPGDSYGYTF. This chain uses TRBV12-5 with TRBJ1-2; 7 bases match TRBD1. Germline CDR1 LGHNT, CDR2 FRNRAP. This CDR3 spans 13 amino acids. V dropped 5 bases and J dropped 4; count of bases not matched to a gene: 4.

The gene calls are TRBV21-1 and TRBJ2-1; TRBD1 reflects the table's D call only, with no check against the DNA. TRBV21-1 is given as a pseudogene. CDR3 length equals 17 residues. The CDR3: CASSNSTERGPYNEQFF. The CDR3 coding sequence is TGTGCCAGCAGCAATAGTACGGAGCGGGGGCCCTACAATGAGCAGTTCTTC.

This clonotype was seen a handful of times. This chain connects TRBV5-6 to TRBJ1-1; D is perhaps TRBD1 (5 bases). The CDR3 contains 13 residues. Germline V gene sequence: CDR1 SGHDT, CDR2 YYEEEE. V dropped 5 bases and J dropped 11 bases, with 19 bases sitting between them. CDR3 coding DNA: TGTGCCAGCAGTTCCGGGGCCGGGTGGTACGCTTTCTTT. This translates into CASSSGAGWYAFF.

The V and J genes are TRBV9 and TRBJ2-1; 8 bases match TRBD1. The trim removed 2 bases at V and 4 bases at J, leaving 5 bases unmatched. Per germline, CDR1 SGDLS and CDR2 YYNGEE. The CDR3 is made up of 15 amino acids. CDR3 in amino acids: CASSVQGASYNEQFF. For the CDR3, the DNA is TGTGCCAGCAGCGTCCAGGGGGCTAGTTACAATGAGCAGTTCTTC.

This clonotype was counted ten times or more. The chain's CDR3 is CASRGTGDNSPLHF. As DNA, the CDR3 is TGTGCCAGCAGGGGGACAGGGGATAATTCACCCCTCCACTTT. The rearrangement uses TRBV28 and TRBJ1-6; 10 nucleotides align to TRBD1. The CDR3 has 14 residues. Trimming removed 6 bases from V and 5 bases from J; junction bases left unmatched: 1. Germline values: CDR1 MDHEN, CDR2 SYDVKM.

This clonotype has just a few counts. The CDR3 region is CASRRGSNQPQHF. In nucleotides, the CDR3 is TGTGCCAGCCGGAGGGGAAGCAATCAGCCCCAGCATTTT. The rearrangement links TRBV6-5 to TRBJ1-5, with a tentative D call TRBD1 (5 bases). Looked up from germline, CDR1 is MNHEY and CDR2 is SVGAGI. Trimming removed 8 bases from V and 1 base from J, with 9 bases in between. This CDR3 contains 13 residues.

This clonotype has ten or more counts. The J gene is TRBJ2-3, the V gene TRBV4-3; possibly TRBD1 for D (6 bases). Trimming took 0 bases from V and 2 from J, leaving 15 bases between them. CDR3 length: 17 residues. Looked up from germline, CDR1 is LGHNA and CDR2 is YSLEER. CDR3 loop: CASSQDWDKSITDTQYF. DNA of the CDR3: TGCGCCAGCAGCCAAGATTGGGACAAGAGCATCACAGATACGCAGTATTTT.

This clonotype has just a few counts. The genes are TRBV20-1 and TRBJ1-5; weak D call: TRBD1 (5 bases). V was pared by 3 bases and J by 6 bases, with 24 bases between. Germline V gene lookup returns CDR1 DFQATT and CDR2 SNEGSKA (reference sequence). The CDR3 contains 17 residues. The CDR3 spells CSASRGVGAGGGQPQHF. In nucleotides, the CDR3 is TGCAGTGCTAGTCGGGGGGTAGGAGCGGGCGGCGGTCAGCCCCAGCATTTT.

This clonotype was detected only once. The CDR3 DNA reads TGCGCCAGCAGCCAAGATCGGGACAGCTATGGCTACACCTTC. This encodes CASSQDRDSYGYTF. The rearrangement joins TRBV4-3 to TRBJ1-2, with TRBD1 matching over 7 bases. The CDR3 is 14 residues long. The ends lost 0 bases at V and 4 bases at J; junction bases unmatched: 2. Germline CDR1 LGHNA, CDR2 YSLEER.

This clonotype was observed a single time. The chain is built from TRBV7-3 and TRBJ2-1; 7 bases are shared with TRBD1. CDR3 size: 15 residues. J gave up 7 bases and V 5 bases, and 11 bases lay outside the gene matches. Germline-derived CDR1 and CDR2 are SGHTA and FQGTGA. The DNA for the CDR3 is TGTGCCAGCAGCCCAATGACAGGGCCTTGGAATGAGCAGTTCTTC. Protein sequence: CASSPMTGPWNEQFF. Looking up the rest from reference TRBV7-3 and TRBJ2-1 gives the full variable domain: GAGVSQTPSNKVTEKGKYVELRCDPISGHTALYWYRQSLGQGPEFLIYFQGTGAADDSGLPNDRFFAVRPEGSVSTLKIQRTERGDSAVYLCASSPMTGPWNEQFFGPGTRLTVL.

The table lists this clonotype with a few counts. This sequence joins TRBV6-5 and TRBJ1-1; D not certain. The germline gives CDR1 MNHEY, CDR2 SVGAGI. Trimming removed 2 bases from V and 11 bases from J, with 9 bases in between. The CDR3 runs to 11 residues. CDR3 nucleotide sequence: TGTGCCAGCAGTTACCAAAAGAAGGCTTTCTTT. It encodes CASSYQKKAFF.

CDR3 residues: CASRGTGGRNQPQHF. CDR3 sequence (DNA): TGTGCCAGCAGGGGGACAGGGGGACGCAATCAGCCCCAGCATTTT. V gene TRBV6-1 combines with J gene TRBJ1-5; the match to TRBD1 covers 11 bases. The CDR3 length is 15 residues. Germline CDR1 reads MNHNS; CDR2 reads SASEGT. V was pared by 6 bases and J by 2 bases, with 3 bases of the junction left unmatched.

This clonotype was picked up a small number of times. The gene calls are TRBV29-1 and TRBJ2-3, with D hard to call. Germline V gene data show CDR1 as SQVTM and CDR2 as ANQGSEA. This CDR3 has 14 residues. V was cut by 3 bases and J by 3 bases, with 13 bases left in between. The CDR3 is CSVDHGTWTDTQYF. The CDR3 DNA follows: TGCAGCGTTGATCACGGTACCTGGACAGATACGCAGTATTTT.